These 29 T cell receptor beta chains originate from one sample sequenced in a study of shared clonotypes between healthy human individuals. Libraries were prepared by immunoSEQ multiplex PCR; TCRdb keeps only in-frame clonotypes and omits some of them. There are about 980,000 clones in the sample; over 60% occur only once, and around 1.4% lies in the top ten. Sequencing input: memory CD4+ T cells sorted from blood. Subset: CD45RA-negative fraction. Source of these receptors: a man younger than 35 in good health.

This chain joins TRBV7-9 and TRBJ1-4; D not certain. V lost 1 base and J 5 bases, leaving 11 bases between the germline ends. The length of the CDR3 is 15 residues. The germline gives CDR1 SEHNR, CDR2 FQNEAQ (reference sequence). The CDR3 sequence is CASSLVLGQNEKLFF. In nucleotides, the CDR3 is TGTGCCAGCAGCTTAGTTTTAGGGCAGAATGAAAAACTGTTTTTT.

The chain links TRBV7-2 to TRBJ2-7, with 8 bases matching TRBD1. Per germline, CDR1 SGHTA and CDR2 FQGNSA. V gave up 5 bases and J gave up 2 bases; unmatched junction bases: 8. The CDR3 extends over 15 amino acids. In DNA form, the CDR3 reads TGTGCCAGCAGCCCAGGACAGGGTGGCCCCTACGAGCAGTACTTC. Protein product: CASSPGQGGPYEQYF.

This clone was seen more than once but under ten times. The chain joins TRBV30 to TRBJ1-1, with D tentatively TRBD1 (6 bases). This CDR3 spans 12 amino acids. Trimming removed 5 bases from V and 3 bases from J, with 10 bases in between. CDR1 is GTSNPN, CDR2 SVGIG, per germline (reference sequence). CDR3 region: CAWGQRHTEAFF. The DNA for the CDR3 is TGTGCCTGGGGACAGCGCCACACTGAAGCTTTCTTT.

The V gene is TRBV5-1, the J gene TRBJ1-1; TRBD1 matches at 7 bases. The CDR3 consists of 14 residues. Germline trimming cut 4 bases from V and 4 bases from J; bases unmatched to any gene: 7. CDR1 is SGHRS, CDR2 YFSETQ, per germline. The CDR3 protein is CASSLTGSLTEAFF. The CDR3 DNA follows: TGCGCCAGCAGCCTGACAGGGTCGCTCACTGAAGCTTTCTTT. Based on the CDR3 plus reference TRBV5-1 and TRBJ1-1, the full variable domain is KAGVTQTPRYLIKTRGQQVTLSCSPISGHRSVSWYQQTPGQGLQFLFEYFSETQRNKGNFPGRFSGRQFSNSRSEMNVSTLELGDSALYLCASSLTGSLTEAFFGQGTRLTVV.

In nucleotides, the CDR3 is TGTGCCAGCAGCTTAGTGGGGGGCGCAGATCAGCCCCAGCATTTT. Protein: CASSLVGGADQPQHF. This rearrangement joins TRBV7-2 to TRBJ1-5; tentatively, D is TRBD1 (6 bases). In germline, CDR1 is SGHTA, CDR2 FQGNSA. Trimming took 1 base from V and 5 from J, leaving 12 bases between them. CDR3 length: 15 residues.

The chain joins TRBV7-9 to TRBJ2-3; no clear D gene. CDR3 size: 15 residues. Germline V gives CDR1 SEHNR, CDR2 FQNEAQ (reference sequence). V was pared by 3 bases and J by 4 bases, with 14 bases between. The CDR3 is CASSLVPPTADTQYF. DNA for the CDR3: TGTGCCAGCAGCTTGGTTCCCCCTACAGCAGATACGCAGTATTTT.

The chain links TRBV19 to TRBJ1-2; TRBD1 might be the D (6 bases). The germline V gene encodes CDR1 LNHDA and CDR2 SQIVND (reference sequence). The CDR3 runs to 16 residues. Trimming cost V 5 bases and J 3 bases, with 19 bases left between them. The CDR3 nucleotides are TGTGCCAGTAGTTCTGGAGGGCGGGGGCACTACTATGGCTACACCTTC. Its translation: CASSSGGRGHYYGYTF.

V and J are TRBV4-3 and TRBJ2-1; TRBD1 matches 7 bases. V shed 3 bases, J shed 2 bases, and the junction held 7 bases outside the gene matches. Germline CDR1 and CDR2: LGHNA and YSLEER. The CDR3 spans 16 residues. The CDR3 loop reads CASSQMIQGPYNEQFF. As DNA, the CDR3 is TGCGCCAGCAGCCAGATGATACAGGGGCCCTACAATGAGCAGTTCTTC.

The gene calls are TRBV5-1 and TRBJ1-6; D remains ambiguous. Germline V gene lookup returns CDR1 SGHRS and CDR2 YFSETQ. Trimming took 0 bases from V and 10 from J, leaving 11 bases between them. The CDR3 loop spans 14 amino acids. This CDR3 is CASSLGGHESPLHF. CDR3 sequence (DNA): TGCGCCAGCAGCTTGGGAGGGCATGAGTCACCCCTCCACTTT. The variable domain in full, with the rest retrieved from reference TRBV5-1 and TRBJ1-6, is KAGVTQTPRYLIKTRGQQVTLSCSPISGHRSVSWYQQTPGQGLQFLFEYFSETQRNKGNFPGRFSGRQFSNSRSEMNVSTLELGDSALYLCASSLGGHESPLHFGNGTRLTVT.

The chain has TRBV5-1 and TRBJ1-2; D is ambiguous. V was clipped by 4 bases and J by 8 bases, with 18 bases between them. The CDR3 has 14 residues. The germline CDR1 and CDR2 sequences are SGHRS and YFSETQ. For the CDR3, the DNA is TGCGCCAGCAGCCCGGAAGACCTGGCGATAGGCTACACCTTC. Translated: CASSPEDLAIGYTF.

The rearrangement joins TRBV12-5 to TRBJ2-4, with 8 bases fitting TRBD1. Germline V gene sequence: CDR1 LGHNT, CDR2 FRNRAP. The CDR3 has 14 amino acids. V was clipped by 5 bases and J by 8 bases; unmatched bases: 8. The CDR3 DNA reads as TGTGCTAGTGGTCCACCGACAGGGGCAGACATTCAGTACTTC. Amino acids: CASGPPTGADIQYF.

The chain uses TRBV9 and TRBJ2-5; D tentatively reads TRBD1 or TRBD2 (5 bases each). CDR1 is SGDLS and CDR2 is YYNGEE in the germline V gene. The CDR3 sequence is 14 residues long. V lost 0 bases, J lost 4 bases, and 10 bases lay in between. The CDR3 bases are TGTGCCAGCAGCGTAGCCCCAGGGAGAGAGACCCAGTACTTC. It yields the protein CASSVAPGRETQYF.

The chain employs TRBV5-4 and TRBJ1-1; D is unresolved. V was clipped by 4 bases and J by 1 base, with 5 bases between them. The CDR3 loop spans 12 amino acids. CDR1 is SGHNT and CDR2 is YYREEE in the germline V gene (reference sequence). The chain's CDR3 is CASSRQNTEAFF. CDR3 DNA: TGTGCCAGCAGCCGACAGAACACTGAAGCTTTCTTT.

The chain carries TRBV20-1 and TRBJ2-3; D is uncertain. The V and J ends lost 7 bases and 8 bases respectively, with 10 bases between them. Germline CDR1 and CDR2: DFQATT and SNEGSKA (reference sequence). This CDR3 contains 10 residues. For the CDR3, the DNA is TGCAGTGTCCTTAGAGGTACGCAGTATTTT. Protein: CSVLRGTQYF.

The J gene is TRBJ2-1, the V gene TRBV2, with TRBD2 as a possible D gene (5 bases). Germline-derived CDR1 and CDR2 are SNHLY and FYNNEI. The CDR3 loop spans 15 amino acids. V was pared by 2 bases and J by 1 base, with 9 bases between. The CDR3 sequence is CASSEPGRSYNEQFF. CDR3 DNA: TGTGCCAGCAGTGAACCGGGAAGGTCCTACAATGAGCAGTTCTTC. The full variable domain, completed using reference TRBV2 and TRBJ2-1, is EPEVTQTPSHQVTQMGQEVILRCVPISNHLYFYWYRQILGQKVEFLVSFYNNEISEKSEIFDDQFSVERPDGSNFTLKIRSTKLEDSAMYFCASSEPGRSYNEQFFGPGTRLTVL.

The CDR3 sequence is CASSSSGQPFGTYEQYF. Written as DNA, the CDR3 is TGTGCCAGCAGTTCCTCTGGACAGCCCTTCGGTACCTACGAGCAGTACTTC. V and J are TRBV28 and TRBJ2-7; maybe TRBD1 (6 bases). With 4 bases removed from V and 2 bases from J, the gap between germline ends came to 21 bases. This CDR3 contains 17 residues. Germline V gene sequence: CDR1 MDHEN, CDR2 SYDVKM.

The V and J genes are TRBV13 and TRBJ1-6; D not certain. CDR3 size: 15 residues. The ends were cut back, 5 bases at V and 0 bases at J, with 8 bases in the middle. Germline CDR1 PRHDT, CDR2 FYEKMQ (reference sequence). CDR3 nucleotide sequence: TGTGCCAGCAGCCTAAGGAGCTCCTATAATTCACCCCTCCACTTT. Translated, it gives CASSLRSSYNSPLHF.

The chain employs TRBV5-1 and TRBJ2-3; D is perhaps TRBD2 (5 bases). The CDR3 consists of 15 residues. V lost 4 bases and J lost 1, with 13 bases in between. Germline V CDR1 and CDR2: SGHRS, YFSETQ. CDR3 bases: TGCGCCAGCAGCCCCCTCGACGGGGGCACAGATACGCAGTATTTT. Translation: CASSPLDGGTDTQYF.

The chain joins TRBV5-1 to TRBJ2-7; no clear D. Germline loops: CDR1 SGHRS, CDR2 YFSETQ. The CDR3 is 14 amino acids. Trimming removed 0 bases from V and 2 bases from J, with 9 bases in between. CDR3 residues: CASSLEQQTYEQYF. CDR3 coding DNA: TGCGCCAGCAGCTTGGAACAACAAACCTACGAGCAGTACTTC.

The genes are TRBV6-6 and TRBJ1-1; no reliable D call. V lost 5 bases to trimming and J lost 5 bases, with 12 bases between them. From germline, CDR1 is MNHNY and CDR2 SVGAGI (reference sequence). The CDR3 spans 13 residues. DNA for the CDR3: TGTGCCAGCAGTCCACGCGGTCGGACTGAAGCTTTCTTT. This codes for CASSPRGRTEAFF.

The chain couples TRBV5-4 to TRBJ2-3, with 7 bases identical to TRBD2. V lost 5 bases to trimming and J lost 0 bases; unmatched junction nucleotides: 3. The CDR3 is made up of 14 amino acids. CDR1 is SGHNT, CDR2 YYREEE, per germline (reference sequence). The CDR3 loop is CASRAGPSTDTQYF. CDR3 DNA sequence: TGTGCCAGCAGAGCGGGACCTAGCACAGATACGCAGTATTTT. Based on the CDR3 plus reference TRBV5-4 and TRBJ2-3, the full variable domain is ETGVTQSPTHLIKTRGQQVTLRCSSQSGHNTVSWYQQALGQGPQFIFQYYREEENGRGNFPPRFSGLQFPNYSSELNVNALELDDSALYLCASRAGPSTDTQYFGPGTRLTVL.

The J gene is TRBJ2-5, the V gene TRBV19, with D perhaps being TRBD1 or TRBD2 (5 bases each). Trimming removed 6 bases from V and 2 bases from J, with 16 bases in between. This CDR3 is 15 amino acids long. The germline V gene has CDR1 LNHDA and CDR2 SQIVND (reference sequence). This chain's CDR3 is CASRPPGPRQETQYF. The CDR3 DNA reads TGTGCCAGTAGACCGCCGGGACCCCGACAAGAGACCCAGTACTTC.

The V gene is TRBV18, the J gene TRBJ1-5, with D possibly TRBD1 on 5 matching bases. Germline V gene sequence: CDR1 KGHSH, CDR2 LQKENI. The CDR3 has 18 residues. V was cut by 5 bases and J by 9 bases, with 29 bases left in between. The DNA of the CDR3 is TGTGCCAGCTCAGCCGAACGGACAATCTTGGGGGGGTTGAGGCCCCAGCATTTT. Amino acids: CASSAERTILGGLRPQHF.

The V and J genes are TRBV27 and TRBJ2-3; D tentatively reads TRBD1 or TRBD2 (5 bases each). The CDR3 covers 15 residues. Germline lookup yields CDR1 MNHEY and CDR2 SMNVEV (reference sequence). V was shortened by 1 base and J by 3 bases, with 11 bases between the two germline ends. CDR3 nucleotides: TGTGCCAGCAGTTTATTTGGGGGAGTGACAGATACGCAGTATTTT. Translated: CASSLFGGVTDTQYF.

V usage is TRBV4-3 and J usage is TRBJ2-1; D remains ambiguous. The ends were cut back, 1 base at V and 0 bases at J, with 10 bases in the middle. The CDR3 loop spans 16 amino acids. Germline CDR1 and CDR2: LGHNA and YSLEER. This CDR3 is CASSQGSPLSYNEQFF. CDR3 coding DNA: TGCGCCAGCAGCCAAGGGAGTCCTCTCTCCTACAATGAGCAGTTCTTC.

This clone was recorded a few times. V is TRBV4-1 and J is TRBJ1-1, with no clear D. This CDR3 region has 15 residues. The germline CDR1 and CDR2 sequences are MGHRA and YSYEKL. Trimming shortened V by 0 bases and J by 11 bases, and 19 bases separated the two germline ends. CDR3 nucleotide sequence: TGCGCCAGCAGCCAAGAAACCCCGCGGGTCGCGGAGGCTTTCTTT. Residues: CASSQETPRVAEAFF.

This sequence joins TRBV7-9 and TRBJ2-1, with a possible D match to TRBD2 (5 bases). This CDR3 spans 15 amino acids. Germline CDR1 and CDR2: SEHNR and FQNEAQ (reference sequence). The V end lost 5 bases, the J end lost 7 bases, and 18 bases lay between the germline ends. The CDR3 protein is CASSGGRGVSNEQFF. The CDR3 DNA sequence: TGTGCCAGCAGCGGCGGTCGGGGAGTGTCTAATGAGCAGTTCTTC.

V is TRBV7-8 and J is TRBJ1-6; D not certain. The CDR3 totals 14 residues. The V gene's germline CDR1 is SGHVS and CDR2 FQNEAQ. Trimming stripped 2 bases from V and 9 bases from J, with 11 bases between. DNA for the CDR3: TGTGCCAGCAGCTTAAGAGACAAGGGTTCACCCCTCCACTTT. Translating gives CASSLRDKGSPLHF.

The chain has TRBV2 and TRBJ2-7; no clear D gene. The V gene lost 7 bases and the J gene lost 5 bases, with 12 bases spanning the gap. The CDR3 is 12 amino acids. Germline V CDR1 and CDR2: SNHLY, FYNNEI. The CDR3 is CASTWSFNEQYF. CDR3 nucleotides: TGTGCCAGCACCTGGAGTTTCAACGAGCAGTACTTC. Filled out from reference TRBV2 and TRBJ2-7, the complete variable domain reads EPEVTQTPSHQVTQMGQEVILRCVPISNHLYFYWYRQILGQKVEFLVSFYNNEISEKSEIFDDQFSVERPDGSNFTLKIRSTKLEDSAMYFCASTWSFNEQYFGPGTRLTVT.